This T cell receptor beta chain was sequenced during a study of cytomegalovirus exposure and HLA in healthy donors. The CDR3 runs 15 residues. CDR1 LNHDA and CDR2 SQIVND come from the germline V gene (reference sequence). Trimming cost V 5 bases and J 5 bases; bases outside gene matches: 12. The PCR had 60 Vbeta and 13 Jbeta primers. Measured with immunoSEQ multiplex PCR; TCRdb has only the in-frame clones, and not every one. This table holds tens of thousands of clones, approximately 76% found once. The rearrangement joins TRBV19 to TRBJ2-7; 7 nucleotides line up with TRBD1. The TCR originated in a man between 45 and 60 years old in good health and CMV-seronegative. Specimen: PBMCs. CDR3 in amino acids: CASSGTYRGRDEQYF. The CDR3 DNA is TGTGCCAGTAGTGGAACTTACAGGGGAAGGGACGAGCAGTACTTC.